Given below is one T cell receptor beta chain in context. Antigen specificity is unknown. This specimen comes from a study of CD8+ T cells in alopecia areata. Findings of the study overall: The study found TCR sharing across patients less clear than in mice, possibly for HLA reasons.

Using a FACSAria, the CD4+ and CD8+ T cells were sorted from the PBMCs. Extraction and reverse transcription of RNA yielded cDNA as the sequencing template. Profiled with immunoSEQ multiplex PCR; TCRdb holds only in-frame clones, not every one. The table includes approximately 100,000 clones, approximately 60% detected once. The CDR3 has 15 amino acids. Germline loops: CDR1 SQVTM, CDR2 ANQGSEA. Trimming shortened V by 5 bases and J by 1 base, and 14 bases separated the two germline ends. The sequencing sample was made of CD4+ T cells sorted from blood. The chain carries TRBV29-1 and TRBJ2-2; no definite D call. The source is a human donor in good health. The CDR3 DNA reads as TGCAGCGTTCTGTTAGGATTCGAGAACACCGGGGAGCTGTTTTTT. This gives the protein CSVLLGFENTGELFF.